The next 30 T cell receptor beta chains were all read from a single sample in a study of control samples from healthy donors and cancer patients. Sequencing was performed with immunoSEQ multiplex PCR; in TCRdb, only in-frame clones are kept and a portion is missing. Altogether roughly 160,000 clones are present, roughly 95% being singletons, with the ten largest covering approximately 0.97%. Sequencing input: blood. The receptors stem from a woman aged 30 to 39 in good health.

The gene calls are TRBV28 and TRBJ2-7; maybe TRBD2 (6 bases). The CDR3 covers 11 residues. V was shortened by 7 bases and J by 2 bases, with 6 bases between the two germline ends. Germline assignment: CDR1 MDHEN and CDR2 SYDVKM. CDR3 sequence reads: CASTGAYEQYF. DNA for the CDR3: TGTGCCAGCACGGGGGCCTACGAGCAGTACTTC.

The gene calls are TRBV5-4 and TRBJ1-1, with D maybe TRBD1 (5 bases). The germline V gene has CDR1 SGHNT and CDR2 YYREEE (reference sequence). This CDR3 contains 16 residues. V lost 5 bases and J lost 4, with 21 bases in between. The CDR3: CASSSRGPTKVTEAFF. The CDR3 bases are TGTGCCAGCAGTTCTCGGGGCCCCACTAAGGTCACTGAAGCTTTCTTT. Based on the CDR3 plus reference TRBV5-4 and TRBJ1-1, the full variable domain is ETGVTQSPTHLIKTRGQQVTLRCSSQSGHNTVSWYQQALGQGPQFIFQYYREEENGRGNFPPRFSGLQFPNYSSELNVNALELDDSALYLCASSSRGPTKVTEAFFGQGTRLTVV.

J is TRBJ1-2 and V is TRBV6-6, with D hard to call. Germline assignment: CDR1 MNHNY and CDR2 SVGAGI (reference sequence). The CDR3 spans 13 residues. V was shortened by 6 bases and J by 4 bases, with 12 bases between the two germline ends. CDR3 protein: CASRSDFSYGYTF. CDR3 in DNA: TGTGCCAGCAGATCCGACTTCTCCTATGGCTACACCTTC.

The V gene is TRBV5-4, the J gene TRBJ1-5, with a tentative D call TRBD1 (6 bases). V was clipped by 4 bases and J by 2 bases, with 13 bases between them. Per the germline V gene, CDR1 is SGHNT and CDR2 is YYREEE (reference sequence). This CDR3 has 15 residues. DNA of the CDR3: TGTGCCAGCAGCGGGGGGCCTGAACGCAATCAGCCCCAGCATTTT. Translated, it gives CASSGGPERNQPQHF.

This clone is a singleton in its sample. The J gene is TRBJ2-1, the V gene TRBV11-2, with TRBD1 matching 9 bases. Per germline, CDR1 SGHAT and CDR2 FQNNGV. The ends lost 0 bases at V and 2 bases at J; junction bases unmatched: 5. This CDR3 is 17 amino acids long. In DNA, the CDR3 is TGTGCCAGCAGCTTAGATTCCGGGACAGGGCCCTACAATGAGCAGTTCTTC. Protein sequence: CASSLDSGTGPYNEQFF.

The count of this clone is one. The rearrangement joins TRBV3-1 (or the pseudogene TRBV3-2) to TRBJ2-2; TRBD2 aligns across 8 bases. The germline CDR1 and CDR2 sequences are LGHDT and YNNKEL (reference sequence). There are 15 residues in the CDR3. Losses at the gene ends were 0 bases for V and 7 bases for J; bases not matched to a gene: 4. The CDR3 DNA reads TGTGCCAGCAGCCAAGACCTAGCGGGCGTCGGGGAGCTGTTTTTT. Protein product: CASSQDLAGVGELFF.

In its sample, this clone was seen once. The CDR3 sequence: CATSRDLVGPQHF. Here the CDR3 DNA reads TGTGCCACCAGCAGAGATCTAGTGGGGCCCCAGCATTTT. The V gene is TRBV15, the J gene TRBJ1-5; D is unclear. Trimming pared 0 bases from V and 9 bases from J, leaving 9 bases between. The CDR3 is made up of 13 amino acids. The germline V gene has CDR1 LNHNV and CDR2 YYDKDF (reference sequence).

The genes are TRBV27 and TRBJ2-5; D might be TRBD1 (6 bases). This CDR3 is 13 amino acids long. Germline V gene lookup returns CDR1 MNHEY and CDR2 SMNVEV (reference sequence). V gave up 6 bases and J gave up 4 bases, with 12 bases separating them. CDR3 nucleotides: TGTGCCAGCAGAAAACAGGGTCGAGAGACCCAGTACTTC. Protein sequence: CASRKQGRETQYF.

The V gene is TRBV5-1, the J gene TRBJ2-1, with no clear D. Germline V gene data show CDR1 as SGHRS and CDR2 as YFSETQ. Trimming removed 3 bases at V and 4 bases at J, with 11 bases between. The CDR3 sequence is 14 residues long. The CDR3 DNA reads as TGCGCCAGCAGCTCGGATCCCTCTTACAATGAGCAGTTCTTC. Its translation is CASSSDPSYNEQFF.

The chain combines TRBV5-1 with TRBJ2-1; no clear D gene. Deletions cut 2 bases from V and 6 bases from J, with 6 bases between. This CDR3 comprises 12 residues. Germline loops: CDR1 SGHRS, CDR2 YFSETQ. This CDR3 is CASSFPGNEQFF. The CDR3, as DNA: TGCGCCAGCAGCTTCCCAGGCAATGAGCAGTTCTTC. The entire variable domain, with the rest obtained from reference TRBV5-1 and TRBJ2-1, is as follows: KAGVTQTPRYLIKTRGQQVTLSCSPISGHRSVSWYQQTPGQGLQFLFEYFSETQRNKGNFPGRFSGRQFSNSRSEMNVSTLELGDSALYLCASSFPGNEQFFGPGTRLTVL.

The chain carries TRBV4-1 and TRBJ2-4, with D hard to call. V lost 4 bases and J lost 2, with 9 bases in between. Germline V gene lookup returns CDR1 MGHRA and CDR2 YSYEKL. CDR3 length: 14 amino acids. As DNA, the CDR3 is TGCGCCAGCAGCCTTAGGGTTTCCAAAAACATTCAGTACTTC. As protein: CASSLRVSKNIQYF.

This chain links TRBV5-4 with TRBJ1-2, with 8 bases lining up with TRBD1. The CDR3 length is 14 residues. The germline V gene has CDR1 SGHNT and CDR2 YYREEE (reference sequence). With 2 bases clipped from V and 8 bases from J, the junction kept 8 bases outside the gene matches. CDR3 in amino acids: CASSFIQGGSGYTF. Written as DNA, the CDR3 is TGTGCCAGCAGCTTTATACAGGGGGGCTCGGGCTACACCTTC.

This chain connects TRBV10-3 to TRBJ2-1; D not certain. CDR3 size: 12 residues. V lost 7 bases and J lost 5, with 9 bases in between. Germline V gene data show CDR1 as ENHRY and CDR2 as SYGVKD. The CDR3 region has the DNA TGTGCCATCACCCTGGATCACAATGAGCAGTTCTTC. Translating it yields CAITLDHNEQFF.

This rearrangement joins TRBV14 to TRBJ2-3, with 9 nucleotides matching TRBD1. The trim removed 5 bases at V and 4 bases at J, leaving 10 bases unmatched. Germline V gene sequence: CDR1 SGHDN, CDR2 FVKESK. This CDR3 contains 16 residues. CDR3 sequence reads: CASSARDRAIPDTQYF. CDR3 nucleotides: TGTGCCAGCAGCGCACGGGACAGGGCAATTCCAGATACGCAGTATTTT.

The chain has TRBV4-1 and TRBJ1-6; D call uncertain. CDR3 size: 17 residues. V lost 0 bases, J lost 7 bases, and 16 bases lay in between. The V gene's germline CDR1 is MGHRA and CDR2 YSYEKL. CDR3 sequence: CASSQDRSGQWNSPLHF. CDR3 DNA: TGCGCCAGCAGCCAAGATCGCTCTGGGCAGTGGAATTCACCCCTCCACTTT.

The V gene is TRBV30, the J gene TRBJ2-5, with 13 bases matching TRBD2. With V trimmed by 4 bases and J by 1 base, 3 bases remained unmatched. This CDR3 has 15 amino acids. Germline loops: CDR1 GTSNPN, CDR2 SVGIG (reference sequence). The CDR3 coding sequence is TGTGCCTGGACGACTAGCGGGGGGCGCCAAGAGACCCAGTACTTC. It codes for CAWTTSGGRQETQYF.

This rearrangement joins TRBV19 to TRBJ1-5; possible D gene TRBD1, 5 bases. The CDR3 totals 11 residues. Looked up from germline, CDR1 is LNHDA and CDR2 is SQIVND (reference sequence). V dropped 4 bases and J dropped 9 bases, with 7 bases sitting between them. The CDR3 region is CASSTGWPQHF. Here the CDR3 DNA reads TGTGCCAGTAGTACAGGGTGGCCCCAGCATTTT. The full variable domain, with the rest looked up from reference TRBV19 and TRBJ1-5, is DGGITQSPKYLFRKEGQNVTLSCEQNLNHDAMYWYRQDPGQGLRLIYYSQIVNDFQKGDIAEGYSVSREKKESFPLTVTSAQKNPTAFYLCASSTGWPQHFGDGTRLSIL.

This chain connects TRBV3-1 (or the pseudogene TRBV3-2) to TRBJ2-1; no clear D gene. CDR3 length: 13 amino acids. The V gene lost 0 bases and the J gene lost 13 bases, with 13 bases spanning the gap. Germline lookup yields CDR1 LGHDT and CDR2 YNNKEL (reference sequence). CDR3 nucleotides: TGTGCCAGCAGCCAAGATGGAATCGCCCAACAGTTCTTC. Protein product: CASSQDGIAQQFF.

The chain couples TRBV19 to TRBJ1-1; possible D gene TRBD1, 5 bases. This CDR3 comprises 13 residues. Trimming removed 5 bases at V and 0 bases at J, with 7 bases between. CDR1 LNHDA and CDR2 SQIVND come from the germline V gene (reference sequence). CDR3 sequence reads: CASSWGMNTEAFF. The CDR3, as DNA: TGTGCCAGTAGTTGGGGCATGAACACTGAAGCTTTCTTT.

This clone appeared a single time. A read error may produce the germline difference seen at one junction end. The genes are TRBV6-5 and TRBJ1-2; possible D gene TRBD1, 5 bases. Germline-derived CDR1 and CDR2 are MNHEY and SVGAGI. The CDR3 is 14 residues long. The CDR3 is CASSYGGSNDGYTF. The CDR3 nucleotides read TGTGCCAGCAGTTACGGGGGTTCTAACGATGGCTACACCTTC.

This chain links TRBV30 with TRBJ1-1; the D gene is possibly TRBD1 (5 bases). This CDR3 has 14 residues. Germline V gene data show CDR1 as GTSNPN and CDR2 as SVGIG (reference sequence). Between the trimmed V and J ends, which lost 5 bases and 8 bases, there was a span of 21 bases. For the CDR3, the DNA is TGTGCCTGGGGAGAGGACAACGAGATCAGGGAAGCTTTCTTT. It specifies CAWGEDNEIREAFF.

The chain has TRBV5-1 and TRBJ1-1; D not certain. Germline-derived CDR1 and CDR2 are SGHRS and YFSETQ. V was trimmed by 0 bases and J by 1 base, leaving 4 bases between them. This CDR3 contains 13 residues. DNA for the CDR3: TGCGCCAGCAGCTTGGCAGCGAACACTGAAGCTTTCTTT. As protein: CASSLAANTEAFF. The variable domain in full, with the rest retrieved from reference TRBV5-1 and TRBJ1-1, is KAGVTQTPRYLIKTRGQQVTLSCSPISGHRSVSWYQQTPGQGLQFLFEYFSETQRNKGNFPGRFSGRQFSNSRSEMNVSTLELGDSALYLCASSLAANTEAFFGQGTRLTVV.

The CDR3 DNA follows: TGTGCCTGGGTGGGCACCCACGAGCAGTACTTC. This translates into CAWVGTHEQYF. V gene TRBV30 combines with J gene TRBJ2-7, with D hard to call. CDR1 GTSNPN and CDR2 SVGIG come from the germline V gene (reference sequence). The CDR3 has 11 residues. V lost 5 bases, J lost 5 bases, and 10 bases lay in between.

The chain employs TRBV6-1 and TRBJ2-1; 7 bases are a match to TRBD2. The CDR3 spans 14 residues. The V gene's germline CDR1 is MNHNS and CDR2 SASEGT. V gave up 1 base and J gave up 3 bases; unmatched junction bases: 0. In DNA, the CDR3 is TGTGCCAGCAGTGAAGGGACTAGCTACAATGAGCAGTTCTTC. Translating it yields CASSEGTSYNEQFF.

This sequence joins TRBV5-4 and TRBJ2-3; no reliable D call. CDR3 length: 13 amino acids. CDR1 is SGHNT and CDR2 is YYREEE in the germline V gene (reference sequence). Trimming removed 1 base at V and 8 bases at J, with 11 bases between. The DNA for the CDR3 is TGTGCCAGCAGCTTGTTCTTTGACGGTACGCAGTATTTT. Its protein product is CASSLFFDGTQYF.

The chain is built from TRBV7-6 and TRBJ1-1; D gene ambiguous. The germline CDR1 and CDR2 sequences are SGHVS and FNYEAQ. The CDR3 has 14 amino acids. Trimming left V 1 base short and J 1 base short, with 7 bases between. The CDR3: CASSLGQENTEAFF. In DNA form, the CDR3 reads TGTGCCAGCAGCTTAGGGCAGGAGAACACTGAAGCTTTCTTT.

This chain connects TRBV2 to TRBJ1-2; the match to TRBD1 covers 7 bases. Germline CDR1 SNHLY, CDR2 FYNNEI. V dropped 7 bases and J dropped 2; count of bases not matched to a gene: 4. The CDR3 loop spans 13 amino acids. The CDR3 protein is CASTLGGNYGYTF. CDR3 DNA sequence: TGTGCCAGCACCCTAGGGGGCAACTATGGCTACACCTTC.

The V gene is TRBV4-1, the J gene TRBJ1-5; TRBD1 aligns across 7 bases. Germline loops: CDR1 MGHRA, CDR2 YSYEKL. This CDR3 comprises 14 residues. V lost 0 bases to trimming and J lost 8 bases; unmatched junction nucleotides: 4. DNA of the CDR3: TGCGCCAGCAGCCAAGAGGACAGGCACAAGCCCCAGCATTTT. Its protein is CASSQEDRHKPQHF.

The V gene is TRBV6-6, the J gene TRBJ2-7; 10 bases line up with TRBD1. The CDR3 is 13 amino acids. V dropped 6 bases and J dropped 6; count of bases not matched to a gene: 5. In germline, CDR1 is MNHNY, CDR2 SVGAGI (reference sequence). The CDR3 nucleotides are TGTGCCAGCAGAATCGGACAGGGGGTCGAGCAGTACTTC. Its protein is CASRIGQGVEQYF.

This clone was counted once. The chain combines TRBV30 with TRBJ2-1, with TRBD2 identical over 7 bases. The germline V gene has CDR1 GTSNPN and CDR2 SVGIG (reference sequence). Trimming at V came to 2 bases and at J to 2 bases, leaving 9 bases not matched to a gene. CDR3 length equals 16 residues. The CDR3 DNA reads TGTGCCTGGAGTACCCCCCTAGCGGCGGCCTACAATGAGCAGTTCTTC. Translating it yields CAWSTPLAAAYNEQFF.